This T cell receptor beta chain was identified during a study of blood T cells in healthy people across ages. Study-level findings and limits: Lack of knowledge of donor CMV status possibly confounded expanded clonotype changes.

Healthy individuals of Caucasian origin from Russia, aged roughly 6 to 90, served as donors. In regard to this clonotype: What it recognizes is unknown.

Next came a second PCR, run for roughly 6 to 11 cycles, which used a sample-barcoded 5' primer along with a J-beta primer mix. TCRdb re-called the 5' RACE reads through MiXCR, storing one row per CDR3 protein. This sample has some 1,800,000 distinct CDR3 sequences, with about two fifths found just once. CDR3 length: 14 amino acids. The germline V gene has CDR1 SGHKS and CDR2 YYEKEE (reference sequence). Trimming took 4 bases from V and 8 from J; bases not matched to a gene: 9. The clonotype was recovered from a human donor in good health. The sample consisted of blood. This rearrangement joins TRBV5-5 to TRBJ1-2, with TRBD1 identical over 9 bases. This CDR3 is CASSPRDREGGYTF. CDR3 bases: TGTGCCAGCAGCCCCAGGGACAGGGAAGGAGGCTACACCTTC.